The 20 T cell receptor beta chains presented below share a single source sample, sequenced in a study of blood T cell repertoires in COVID-19. The table came from immunoSEQ multiplex PCR; TCRdb's copy has only in-frame clones and leaves some out. The table shows some 15,000 clones, with over 70% occurring only once. Sequenced sample: peripheral blood. The receptor set was obtained from a woman between 65 and 79 years old with active COVID-19.

The chain couples TRBV5-1 to TRBJ2-7; tentative D call: TRBD2 (5 bases). With 7 bases removed from V and 0 bases from J, the gap between germline ends came to 14 bases. The length of the CDR3 is 14 residues. Germline loops: CDR1 SGHRS, CDR2 YFSETQ. As DNA, the CDR3 is TGCGCCAGCCGTCCGGGAATGAGCTCCTACGAGCAGTACTTC. It codes for CASRPGMSSYEQYF.

J is TRBJ2-1 and V is TRBV5-1; maybe TRBD1 (6 bases). Germline V lookup: CDR1 SGHRS, CDR2 YFSETQ. This CDR3 region has 14 residues. V was pared by 2 bases and J by 2 bases, with 8 bases between. CDR3 sequence: CASSFGQPYNEQFF. The CDR3 nucleotides read TGCGCCAGCAGCTTCGGACAGCCCTACAATGAGCAGTTCTTC.

Details on this clone: The junction departs from the called germline gene at one end, perhaps through a read error. The V gene is TRBV11-2, the J gene TRBJ1-6, with D possibly TRBD1 on 6 matching bases. Germline-derived CDR1 and CDR2 are SGHAT and FQNNGV. This CDR3 contains 19 residues. Here the CDR3 DNA reads TGTGCCAGCAGCCTTGTCCTAAACACTGGGGGCTCCTATAATTTACCCCTCCACTTT. This translates into CASSLVLNTGGSYNLPLHF.

The V call is TRBV10-3, the J call TRBJ1-6; TRBD1 matches at 7 bases. The CDR3 sequence is 16 residues long. CDR1 and CDR2 (germline): ENHRY, SYGVKD. The V and J ends lost 6 bases and 5 bases, in that order; junction bases with no gene match: 10. CDR3 protein: CAISPKGTDHNSPLHF. The CDR3 nucleotides read TGTGCCATCAGCCCGAAGGGGACAGACCATAATTCACCCCTCCACTTT.

The chain has TRBV6-2 or TRBV6-3 and TRBJ2-3; no clear D gene. The ends were cut back, 5 bases at V and 0 bases at J, with 12 bases in the middle. The germline V gene encodes CDR1 MNHEY and CDR2 SVGEGT. The CDR3 is made up of 15 amino acids. CDR3 in amino acids: CASSDLVGSTDTQYF. The CDR3 coding sequence is TGTGCCAGCAGTGACCTAGTTGGGAGCACAGATACGCAGTATTTT.

The chain joins TRBV19 to TRBJ2-7, with TRBD1 matching over 8 bases. The trim removed 6 bases at V and 1 base at J, leaving 11 bases unmatched. CDR3 length equals 16 residues. Germline V gene lookup returns CDR1 LNHDA and CDR2 SQIVND (reference sequence). CDR3 sequence: CASSSSPGQGSYEQYF. The CDR3 DNA reads TGTGCCAGTAGCAGCTCGCCCGGACAGGGTTCCTACGAGCAGTACTTC.

This clone showed up just a few times. This sequence joins TRBV28 and TRBJ1-2; a weak D match, TRBD1 (5 bases). The CDR3 runs 15 residues. Germline V gives CDR1 MDHEN, CDR2 SYDVKM. The germline V and J ends were trimmed by 6 bases and 2 bases, with 16 bases remaining between them. This CDR3 is CASRPAGGVNYGYTF. As DNA, the CDR3 is TGTGCCAGCAGACCCGCCGGAGGGGTGAACTATGGCTACACCTTC.

This clone was counted between two and nine times. The chain joins TRBV7-9 to TRBJ1-3, with D maybe TRBD1 (5 bases). The CDR3 has 17 amino acids. The V gene lost 5 bases and the J gene lost 2 bases, with 19 bases spanning the gap. CDR1 and CDR2 (germline): SEHNR, FQNEAQ (reference sequence). The CDR3 sequence: CASSPPFREGPGNTIYF. The CDR3, as DNA: TGTGCCAGCAGCCCACCATTCAGGGAGGGCCCTGGAAACACCATATATTTT.

The gene calls are TRBV28 and TRBJ2-3; perhaps TRBD1 as D (6 bases). Per the germline V gene, CDR1 is MDHEN and CDR2 is SYDVKM. V was shortened by 6 bases and J by 3 bases, with 16 bases between the two germline ends. The CDR3 contains 15 residues. CDR3: CASRMTGGSTDTQYF. CDR3 coding DNA: TGTGCCAGCAGAATGACAGGAGGCTCGACAGATACGCAGTATTTT.

V is TRBV5-5 and J is TRBJ1-2, with 7 bases aligning to TRBD1. Germline values: CDR1 SGHKS, CDR2 YYEKEE (reference sequence). V shed 4 bases, J shed 5 bases, and the junction held 11 bases outside the gene matches. The CDR3 has 15 amino acids. CDR3 nucleotide sequence: TGTGCCAGCAGCCAGGGACAGAAATTTCCTTATGGCTACACCTTC. It codes for CASSQGQKFPYGYTF.

This chain links TRBV27 with TRBJ2-5; 8 nucleotides agree with TRBD1. This CDR3 spans 17 amino acids. Germline values: CDR1 MNHEY, CDR2 SMNVEV (reference sequence). Trimming cost V 6 bases and J 4 bases; bases outside gene matches: 16. CDR3 in DNA: TGTGCCAGCAGCCGACTTGTGGGGACCAGGGGGCCAGAGACCCAGTACTTC. Translating gives CASSRLVGTRGPETQYF.

This chain uses TRBV27 with TRBJ2-1; perhaps TRBD1 as D (6 bases). V was cut by 1 base and J by 7 bases, with 11 bases left in between. The V gene's germline CDR1 is MNHEY and CDR2 SMNVEV (reference sequence). This CDR3 region has 14 residues. The CDR3 coding sequence is TGTGCCAGCAGTTTATTCACAAGGGGGAATGAGCAGTTCTTC. Protein: CASSLFTRGNEQFF.

This clone was found once. The gene calls are TRBV6-2 or TRBV6-3 and TRBJ1-3; D uncertain. The ends were cut back, 2 bases at V and 2 bases at J, with 10 bases in the middle. Per the germline V gene, CDR1 is MNHEY and CDR2 is SVGEGT. This CDR3 is 15 amino acids long. The CDR3 nucleotides read TGTGCCAGCAGTTACGCCTCAGGCCCTGGAAACACCATATATTTT. Its protein product is CASSYASGPGNTIYF.

The V call is TRBV27, the J call TRBJ2-7; TRBD1 might be the D (6 bases). Looked up from germline, CDR1 is MNHEY and CDR2 is SMNVEV (reference sequence). Deletions cut 5 bases from V and 7 bases from J, with 12 bases between. CDR3 length: 12 amino acids. Here the CDR3 DNA reads TGTGCCAGCAGTCTCCTTCAGGGGGAGCAGTACTTC. It specifies CASSLLQGEQYF.

The genes are TRBV4-3 and TRBJ2-3; no firm D call. V lost 0 bases and J lost 10, with 11 bases in between. Germline V gene sequence: CDR1 LGHNA, CDR2 YSLEER. This CDR3 region has 13 residues. CDR3 bases: TGCGCCAGCAGCCAAGAATTAGCCTCTTCGCAGTATTTT. Translating gives CASSQELASSQYF.

V is TRBV27 and J is TRBJ1-6, with a weak D call TRBD1 (6 bases). The germline gives CDR1 MNHEY, CDR2 SMNVEV (reference sequence). Trimming removed 6 bases at V and 9 bases at J, with 21 bases between. This CDR3 is 16 amino acids long. The CDR3 sequence: CASRGRGAGVSSPLHF. In DNA form, the CDR3 reads TGTGCCAGCAGAGGCCGGGGGGCGGGAGTTTCTTCACCCCTCCACTTT.

The gene calls are TRBV19 and TRBJ2-7; TRBD2 aligns across 15 bases. CDR1 and CDR2 (germline): LNHDA, SQIVND (reference sequence). This CDR3 is built from 15 residues. The ends lost 5 bases at V and 6 bases at J; junction bases unmatched: 5. The CDR3, as DNA: TGTGCCAGTAGTCCCGGGACTAGCGGGAGGTCCGAGCAGTACTTC. Amino acids: CASSPGTSGRSEQYF.

The chain combines TRBV27 with TRBJ2-1, with 10 bases aligning to TRBD2. V lost 2 bases to trimming and J lost 7 bases; unmatched junction nucleotides: 5. This CDR3 region has 15 residues. Germline CDR1 MNHEY, CDR2 SMNVEV (reference sequence). CDR3 in DNA: TGTGCCAGCAGTTTAAAAGCGGGAGGGCGGAATGAGCAGTTCTTC. As protein: CASSLKAGGRNEQFF.

In this sample, this clone turned up a few times. At one end the junction does not follow the germline gene, possibly because of a read error. The chain recombines TRBV18 with TRBJ2-7; 8 bases match TRBD1. Germline lookup yields CDR1 KGHSH and CDR2 LQKENI. This CDR3 spans 14 amino acids. The CDR3 region has the DNA TGTGCCAGCTTACCAGGACAGGGTCTGCCCGAGCAGTACTTC. It specifies CASLPGQGLPEQYF.

The genes are TRBV10-3 and TRBJ1-5, with 7 positions matching TRBD1. The CDR3 loop spans 14 amino acids. CDR1 and CDR2 (germline): ENHRY, SYGVKD. Trimming cost V 6 bases and J 4 bases; bases outside gene matches: 6. CDR3 in amino acids: CAISPQGRNQPQHF. CDR3 DNA sequence: TGTGCCATCAGCCCACAGGGGCGAAATCAGCCCCAGCATTTT.